One and the same sample provided the 31 T cell receptor beta chains below, sequenced in a study of control samples from healthy donors and cancer patients. Data came from immunoSEQ multiplex PCR; TCRdb stores just in-frame clones and leaves some out. Among around 100,000 clones listed, just over 85% were seen once. Sequenced sample: blood. These receptors all come from a man aged 30 to 39 in good health.

J is TRBJ2-2 and V is TRBV11-3; TRBD2 agrees at 14 bases. The CDR3 is 17 residues long. Trimming cost V 8 bases and J 5 bases; bases outside gene matches: 10. Germline lookup yields CDR1 SGHNT and CDR2 YENEEA. The CDR3 coding sequence is TGTGCCAGCTCCAAGGGACTAGCGGGAGTGGGGACCGGGGAGCTGTTTTTT. This sequence encodes CASSKGLAGVGTGELFF.

The count of this clone is one. This rearrangement joins TRBV7-9 to TRBJ2-1; 9 nucleotides agree with TRBD2. V dropped 5 bases and J dropped 8; count of bases not matched to a gene: 13. This CDR3 comprises 16 residues. Germline lookup yields CDR1 SEHNR and CDR2 FQNEAQ (reference sequence). Written as DNA, the CDR3 is TGTGCCAGCAGCCCAGGGGCCAGCGGGAGGTTGTATGAGCAGTTCTTC. Its protein is CASSPGASGRLYEQFF.

The chain uses TRBV7-9 and TRBJ2-5; 10 bases are a match to TRBD2. Germline V gene data show CDR1 as SEHNR and CDR2 as FQNEAQ (reference sequence). The J segment lost 4 bases and the V segment lost 1 base, leaving 12 bases of the junction unmatched. This CDR3 has 18 amino acids. The CDR3 loop is CASSLGFASGRAGETQYF. DNA for the CDR3: TGTGCCAGCAGCTTAGGGTTCGCAAGCGGGAGGGCCGGAGAGACCCAGTACTTC.

The V gene is TRBV5-6, the J gene TRBJ2-1; tentatively, D is TRBD1 (6 bases). The CDR3 runs to 16 residues. Looked up from germline, CDR1 is SGHDT and CDR2 is YYEEEE. Trimming removed 1 base at V and 3 bases at J, with 14 bases between. CDR3: CASSLLGQKLYNEQFF. The DNA of the CDR3 is TGTGCCAGCAGCTTGCTCGGACAGAAGCTCTACAATGAGCAGTTCTTC.

The V gene is TRBV7-9, the J gene TRBJ2-3; D is uncertain. CDR1 is SEHNR, CDR2 FQNEAQ, per germline (reference sequence). Trimming cost V 1 base and J 13 bases, with 6 bases left between them. This CDR3 spans 10 amino acids. DNA for the CDR3: TGTGCCAGCAGCTTAGACCCTAAGTATTTT. It translates to CASSLDPKYF. Full variable domain (outside the CDR3, taken from reference TRBV7-9 and TRBJ2-3): DTGVSQNPRHKITKRGQNVTFRCDPISEHNRLYWYRQTLGQGPEFLTYFQNEAQLEKSRLLSDRFSAERPKGSFSTLEIQRTEQGDSAMYLCASSLDPKYFGPGTRLTVL.

This chain links TRBV2 with TRBJ1-6; perhaps TRBD1 as D (5 bases). CDR3 length: 13 residues. Between the trimmed V and J ends, which lost 6 bases and 10 bases, there was a span of 13 bases. CDR1 and CDR2 (germline): SNHLY, FYNNEI. CDR3 coding DNA: TGTGCCAGCAGAGACAGCCGCGGCTCACCCCTCCACTTT. Translation gives CASRDSRGSPLHF. The whole variable domain, remainder taken from reference TRBV2 and TRBJ1-6, is EPEVTQTPSHQVTQMGQEVILRCVPISNHLYFYWYRQILGQKVEFLVSFYNNEISEKSEIFDDQFSVERPDGSNFTLKIRSTKLEDSAMYFCASRDSRGSPLHFGNGTRLTVT.

V and J are TRBV11-2 and TRBJ1-1, with a possible D match to TRBD1 (6 bases). V was trimmed by 4 bases and J by 1 base, leaving 10 bases between them. The CDR3 extends over 14 amino acids. Germline V gene data show CDR1 as SGHAT and CDR2 as FQNNGV. In nucleotides, the CDR3 is TGTGCCAGCAGCTATACACAGGGGAACACTGAAGCTTTCTTT. Translating it yields CASSYTQGNTEAFF.

The chain has TRBV3-1 (or the pseudogene TRBV3-2) and TRBJ2-7; 7 bases line up with TRBD2. The length of the CDR3 is 17 residues. Germline loops: CDR1 LGHDT, CDR2 YNNKEL (reference sequence). J lost 4 bases, V lost 0 bases, and 12 bases had no gene match. The CDR3 coding sequence is TGTGCCAGCAGCCAAGATCTTGGGGGAGGGCCCCCTTACGAGCAGTACTTC. Residues: CASSQDLGGGPPYEQYF.

The chain couples TRBV24-1 to TRBJ2-5; D might be TRBD1 (5 bases). Trimming cost V 5 bases and J 4 bases, with 13 bases left between them. Germline V gene sequence: CDR1 KGHDR, CDR2 SFDVKD. The CDR3 covers 14 residues. CDR3 region: CATSVVGAGETQYF. The CDR3 nucleotides read TGTGCCACCAGTGTTGTAGGGGCCGGAGAGACCCAGTACTTC.

The rearrangement joins TRBV27 to TRBJ2-2; D unclear. The germline V gene has CDR1 MNHEY and CDR2 SMNVEV (reference sequence). The CDR3 runs 16 residues. V was cut by 0 bases and J by 7 bases, with 15 bases left in between. CDR3 sequence (DNA): TGTGCCAGCAGTTTATCAGCCGGGCTGACGGACGGGGAGCTGTTTTTT. Encoded protein: CASSLSAGLTDGELFF.

The CDR3 region has the DNA TGTGCCAGCAGCTTAAGGCAGGGGTCATACAATGAGCAGTTCTTC. Translation gives CASSLRQGSYNEQFF. The chain is built from TRBV11-1 and TRBJ2-1; D is perhaps TRBD1 (6 bases). Trimming took 2 bases from V and 4 from J, leaving 12 bases between them. The length of the CDR3 is 15 residues. CDR1 and CDR2 from the germline V gene are SGHAT and FQDESV (reference sequence).

The J gene is TRBJ1-4, the V gene TRBV5-1, with TRBD1 identical over 10 bases. V gave up 0 bases and J gave up 8 bases; unmatched junction bases: 7. The CDR3 loop spans 16 amino acids. Per germline, CDR1 SGHRS and CDR2 YFSETQ. CDR3 sequence: CASSLGSRTGGEKLFF. The CDR3 region has the DNA TGCGCCAGCAGCTTGGGGTCGAGGACAGGGGGAGAAAAACTGTTTTTT.

Here the CDR3 reads CATSRRGLTNEKLFF. In DNA form, the CDR3 reads TGTGCCACCAGCAGACGGGGGTTGACTAATGAAAAACTGTTTTTT. This chain connects TRBV15 to TRBJ1-4, with D possibly TRBD1 on 5 matching bases. In germline, CDR1 is LNHNV, CDR2 YYDKDF (reference sequence). V dropped 2 bases and J dropped 2 bases, with 9 bases sitting between them. This CDR3 is built from 15 residues.

This chain links TRBV5-4 with TRBJ1-6; TRBD1 agrees at 8 bases. The CDR3 totals 14 residues. Germline-derived CDR1 and CDR2 are SGHNT and YYREEE (reference sequence). Trimming took 2 bases from V and 9 from J; bases not matched to a gene: 4. The CDR3 reads CASSFGTGGSPLHF. The CDR3, as DNA: TGTGCCAGCAGCTTCGGGACAGGTGGTTCACCCCTCCACTTT.

This clone was seen a handful of times. The chain combines TRBV19 with TRBJ2-1, with TRBD2 matching 10 bases. Trimming at V came to 2 bases and at J to 6 bases, leaving 7 bases not matched to a gene. The V gene's germline CDR1 is LNHDA and CDR2 SQIVND (reference sequence). The CDR3 has 16 amino acids. The CDR3 DNA reads TGTGCCAGTAGTATAAAGCCTAGCGGGAGCTTCAATGAGCAGTTCTTC. Translation gives CASSIKPSGSFNEQFF. The variable domain in full, completed from reference TRBV19 and TRBJ2-1, reads DGGITQSPKYLFRKEGQNVTLSCEQNLNHDAMYWYRQDPGQGLRLIYYSQIVNDFQKGDIAEGYSVSREKKESFPLTVTSAQKNPTAFYLCASSIKPSGSFNEQFFGPGTRLTVL.

The chain couples TRBV10-2 to TRBJ1-1, with D perhaps matching TRBD1 (5 bases). The germline V gene has CDR1 WSHSY and CDR2 SAAADI. V was clipped by 2 bases and J by 7 bases, with 8 bases between them. The CDR3 totals 12 residues. CDR3 bases: TGCGCCAGCAGTGAGGCCCAGGGTGAAGCTTTCTTT. Its protein product is CASSEAQGEAFF.

This clone has only a few counts. V and J are TRBV5-1 and TRBJ1-5; D is possibly TRBD1 (5 bases). Germline loops: CDR1 SGHRS, CDR2 YFSETQ. The CDR3 length is 15 residues. Deletions cut 0 bases from V and 6 bases from J, with 13 bases between. As DNA, the CDR3 is TGCGCCAGCAGCTTGGCCGGAAGGGGCAGTCAGCCCCAGCATTTT. Translating it yields CASSLAGRGSQPQHF.

The V call is TRBV19, the J call TRBJ2-1, with D perhaps matching TRBD2 (6 bases). Trimming cost V 8 bases and J 0 bases, with 11 bases left between them. Germline CDR1 reads LNHDA; CDR2 reads SQIVND (reference sequence). There are 14 residues in the CDR3. The CDR3 loop is CASGGGDSYNEQFF. In DNA form, the CDR3 reads TGTGCCAGTGGCGGAGGGGACTCCTACAATGAGCAGTTCTTC.

The chain links TRBV14 to TRBJ1-2; D possibly corresponds to TRBD1 (5 bases). Trimming pared 4 bases from V and 4 bases from J, leaving 10 bases between. This CDR3 is 13 amino acids long. Germline-derived CDR1 and CDR2 are SGHDN and FVKESK. CDR3 sequence (DNA): TGTGCCAGCAGCCGGCGAAGGGGCTATGGCTACACCTTC. Translating it yields CASSRRRGYGYTF.

This clone was recorded a few times. The V and J genes are TRBV30 and TRBJ1-5, with D uncertain. The CDR3 contains 14 residues. Trimming left V 3 bases short and J 3 bases short, with 12 bases between. From germline, CDR1 is GTSNPN and CDR2 SVGIG (reference sequence). CDR3 loop: CAWRNRNNNQPQHF. The CDR3 DNA sequence: TGTGCCTGGAGAAATAGGAATAACAATCAGCCCCAGCATTTT.

Comment on this clone: Germline and junction disagree at one end, which may indicate a read error. The chain employs TRBV12-3 or TRBV12-4 and TRBJ2-7; 12 bases are shared with TRBD1. The CDR3 is made up of 13 amino acids. This CDR3 is CASSFGTGGRVDF. CDR3 in DNA: TGTGCCAGCAGTTTTGGGACAGGGGGCCGTGTCGACTTC.

This clone was detected only a few times. The rearrangement uses TRBV5-1 and TRBJ1-5; D gene uncertain. CDR1 is SGHRS and CDR2 is YFSETQ in the germline V gene. V was pared by 0 bases and J by 5 bases, with 9 bases between. CDR3 length: 14 residues. The CDR3 DNA reads TGCGCCAGCAGCTTGGAGTGGGGAGATCAGCCCCAGCATTTT. Its protein is CASSLEWGDQPQHF.

J is TRBJ1-2 and V is TRBV4-2; D remains ambiguous. The CDR3 loop spans 14 amino acids. Germline loops: CDR1 LGHNA, CDR2 YNFKEQ. The V end lost 0 bases, the J end lost 7 bases, and 12 bases lay between the germline ends. The CDR3 is CASSQDSGLGGYTF. CDR3 coding DNA: TGTGCCAGCAGCCAAGATTCGGGTTTGGGTGGCTACACCTTC.

This sequence joins TRBV7-2 and TRBJ1-1; D is unresolved. CDR3 length equals 14 residues. From germline, CDR1 is SGHTA and CDR2 FQGNSA. V lost 5 bases to trimming and J lost 4 bases, with 14 bases between them. Here the CDR3 DNA reads TGTGCCAGCAGCCTCAACTTTTTCATCACTGAAGCTTTCTTT. The encoded protein is CASSLNFFITEAFF.

This clone was picked up one time. CDR3 DNA: TGTGCCAGCAGACCTCAGGGGGCAGCTAATGAAAAACTGTTTTTT. It yields the protein CASRPQGAANEKLFF. The chain carries TRBV27 and TRBJ1-4; 8 bases map to TRBD1. The CDR3 sequence is 15 residues long. Trimming at V came to 6 bases and at J to 3 bases, leaving 6 bases not matched to a gene. Per the germline V gene, CDR1 is MNHEY and CDR2 is SMNVEV (reference sequence).

The chain is built from TRBV30 and TRBJ1-4; D remains ambiguous. Germline CDR1 and CDR2: GTSNPN and SVGIG (reference sequence). The ends were cut back, 2 bases at V and 3 bases at J, with 4 bases in the middle. The CDR3 runs to 12 residues. CDR3 protein: CAWSSPNEKLFF. Written as DNA, the CDR3 is TGTGCCTGGAGTTCTCCTAATGAAAAACTGTTTTTT. The complete variable domain, with remaining parts taken from reference TRBV30 and TRBJ1-4, reads SQTIHQWPATLVQPVGSPLSLECTVEGTSNPNLYWYRQAAGRGLQLLFYSVGIGQISSEVPQNLSASRPQDRQFILSSKKLLLSDSGFYLCAWSSPNEKLFFGSGTQLSVL.

J is TRBJ2-3 and V is TRBV28; D is possibly TRBD2 (5 bases). With 2 bases removed from V and 6 bases from J, the gap between germline ends came to 21 bases. Per germline, CDR1 MDHEN and CDR2 SYDVKM. This CDR3 has 17 amino acids. CDR3 protein: CASSLVEGYTRSDTQYF. CDR3 coding DNA: TGTGCCAGCAGTTTAGTTGAGGGCTATACCCGGTCGGATACGCAGTATTTT.

The J gene is TRBJ2-5, the V gene TRBV24-1, with D unresolved. CDR1 is KGHDR and CDR2 is SFDVKD in the germline V gene. Trimming shortened V by 0 bases and J by 5 bases, and 6 bases separated the two germline ends. The CDR3 has 13 amino acids. The CDR3 sequence: CATSDLLEETQYF. Here the CDR3 DNA reads TGTGCCACCAGTGATTTGCTGGAGGAGACCCAGTACTTC.

This clone was seen only once. The chain carries TRBV19 and TRBJ2-7; no reliable D call. Germline CDR1 is LNHDA and CDR2 is SQIVND (reference sequence). The CDR3 extends over 11 amino acids. Trimming took off 6 bases at V and 3 bases at J, with 6 bases between the two ends. The CDR3 reads CASRSGYEQYF. Written as DNA, the CDR3 is TGTGCCAGTAGATCAGGCTACGAGCAGTACTTC.

The rearrangement joins TRBV6-5 to TRBJ2-3; D not resolved. There are 14 residues in the CDR3. Trimming shortened V by 5 bases and J by 6 bases, and 15 bases separated the two germline ends. Germline assignment: CDR1 MNHEY and CDR2 SVGAGI. The CDR3 DNA sequence: TGTGCCAGCAGTCAGAAAGGGTCATGGGATACGCAGTATTTT. Its translation is CASSQKGSWDTQYF.

The rearrangement links TRBV5-1 to TRBJ2-5; 8 positions match TRBD1. This CDR3 comprises 13 residues. CDR1 SGHRS and CDR2 YFSETQ come from the germline V gene. Losses at the gene ends were 9 bases for V and 4 bases for J; bases not matched to a gene: 8. DNA of the CDR3: TGCGCCACTACGCTCGGACAGGGAGAGACCCAGTACTTC. Translation: CATTLGQGETQYF.